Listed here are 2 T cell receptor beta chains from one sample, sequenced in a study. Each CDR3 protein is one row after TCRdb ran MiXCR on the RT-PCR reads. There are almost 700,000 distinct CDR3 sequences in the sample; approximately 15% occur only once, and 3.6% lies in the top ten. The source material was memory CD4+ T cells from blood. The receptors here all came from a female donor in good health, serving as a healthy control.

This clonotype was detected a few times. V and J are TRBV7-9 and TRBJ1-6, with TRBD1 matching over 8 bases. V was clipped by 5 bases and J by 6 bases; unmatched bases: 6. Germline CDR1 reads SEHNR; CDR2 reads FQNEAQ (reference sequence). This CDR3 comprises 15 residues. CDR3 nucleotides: TGTGCCAGCAGCGCGGGACAGGCGATTAATTCACCCCTCCACTTT. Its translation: CASSAGQAINSPLHF.

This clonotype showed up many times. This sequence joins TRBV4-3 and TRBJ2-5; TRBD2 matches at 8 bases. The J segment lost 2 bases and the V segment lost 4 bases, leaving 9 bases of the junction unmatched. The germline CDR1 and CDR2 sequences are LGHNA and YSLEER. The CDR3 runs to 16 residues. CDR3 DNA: TGCGCCAGCAGCCGGGGGGCGGGAGGCCCGCAAGAGACCCAGTACTTC. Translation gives CASSRGAGGPQETQYF.